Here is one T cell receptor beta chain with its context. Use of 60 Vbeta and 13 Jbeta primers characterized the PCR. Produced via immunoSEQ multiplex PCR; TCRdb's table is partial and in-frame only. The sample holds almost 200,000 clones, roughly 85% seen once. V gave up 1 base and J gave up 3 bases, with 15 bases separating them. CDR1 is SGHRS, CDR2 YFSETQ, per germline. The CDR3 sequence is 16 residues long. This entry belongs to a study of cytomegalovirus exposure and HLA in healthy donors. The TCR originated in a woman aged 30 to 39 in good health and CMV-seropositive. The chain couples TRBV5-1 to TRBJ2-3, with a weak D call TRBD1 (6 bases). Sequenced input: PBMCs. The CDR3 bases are TGCGCCAGCAGCTTGAGTCCCGACAGGCTTACAGATACGCAGTATTTT. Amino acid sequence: CASSLSPDRLTDTQYF.